The sequence of this TCR beta chain was determined in a study of cytotoxic CD8 clonotypes in ibrutinib-treated CLL. Study-level findings and limits: Clonality showed a rise at ibrutinib response that reversed toward baseline at progression. Clonality correlated strongly with circulating CD8+ T cells and exceeded age-matched healthy donors at baseline.

CDR1 and CDR2 (germline): MNHEY, SVGAGI. Trimming took 5 bases from V and 7 from J, leaving 9 bases between them. The CDR3 is made up of 12 amino acids. Target depth was 1 in 200,000 to 1 in 1 million T cells, about 10x per clonotype. Measured with immunoSEQ multiplex PCR; TCRdb has only the in-frame clones, and not every one. Here the sample spans approximately 340,000 clones, 67% being singletons. To note about this clone: Its target is unknown.

The sequenced sample was PBMCs, obtained after 36 months of ibrutinib treatment. This sequence originates from a human donor with chronic lymphocytic leukemia. This chain joins TRBV6-5 and TRBJ1-5, with D hard to call. In DNA, the CDR3 is TGTGCCAGCAGTCCTCCGGGGCAGCCCCAGCATTTT. Amino acid sequence: CASSPPGQPQHF.